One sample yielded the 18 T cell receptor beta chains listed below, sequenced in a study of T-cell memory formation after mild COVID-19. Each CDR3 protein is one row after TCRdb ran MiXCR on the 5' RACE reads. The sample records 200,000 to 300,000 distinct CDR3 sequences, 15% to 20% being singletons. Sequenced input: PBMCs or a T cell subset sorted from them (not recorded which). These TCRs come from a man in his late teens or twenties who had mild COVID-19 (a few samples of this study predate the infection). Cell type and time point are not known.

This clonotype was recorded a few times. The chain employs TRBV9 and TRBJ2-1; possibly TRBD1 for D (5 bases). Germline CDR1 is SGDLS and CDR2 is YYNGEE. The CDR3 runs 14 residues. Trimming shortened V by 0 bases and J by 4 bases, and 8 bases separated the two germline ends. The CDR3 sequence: CASSVGQGYNEQFF. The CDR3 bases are TGTGCCAGCAGCGTAGGGCAGGGTTACAATGAGCAGTTCTTC.

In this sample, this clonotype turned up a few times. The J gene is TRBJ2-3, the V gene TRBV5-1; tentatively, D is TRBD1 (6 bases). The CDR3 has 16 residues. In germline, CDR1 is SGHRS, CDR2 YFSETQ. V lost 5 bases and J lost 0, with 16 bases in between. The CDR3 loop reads CASSPAQGSSTDTQYF. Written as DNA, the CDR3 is TGCGCCAGCAGTCCTGCACAGGGCTCTAGCACAGATACGCAGTATTTT.

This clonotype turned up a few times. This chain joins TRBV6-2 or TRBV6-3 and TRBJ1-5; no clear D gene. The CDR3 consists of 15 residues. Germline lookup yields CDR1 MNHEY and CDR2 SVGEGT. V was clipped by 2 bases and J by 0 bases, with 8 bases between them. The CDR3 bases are TGTGCCAGCAGTTACGGTGTGTATAGCAATCAGCCCCAGCATTTT. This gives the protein CASSYGVYSNQPQHF.

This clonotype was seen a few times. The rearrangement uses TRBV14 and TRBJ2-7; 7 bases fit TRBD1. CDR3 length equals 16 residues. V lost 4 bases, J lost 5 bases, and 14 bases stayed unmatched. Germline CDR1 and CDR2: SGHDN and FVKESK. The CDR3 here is CASSPSSRTGIDEQYF. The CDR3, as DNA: TGTGCCAGCAGCCCATCATCCCGGACAGGAATCGACGAGCAGTACTTC. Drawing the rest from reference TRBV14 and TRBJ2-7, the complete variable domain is EAGVTQFPSHSVIEKGQTVTLRCDPISGHDNLYWYRRVMGKEIKFLLHFVKESKQDESGMPNNRFLAERTGGTYSTLKVQPAELEDSGVYFCASSPSSRTGIDEQYFGPGTRLTVT.

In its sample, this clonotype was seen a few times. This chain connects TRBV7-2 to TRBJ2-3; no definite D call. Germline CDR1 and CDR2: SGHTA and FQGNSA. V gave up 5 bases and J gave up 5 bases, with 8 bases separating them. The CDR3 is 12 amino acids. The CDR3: CASSADLDTQYF. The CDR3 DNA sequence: TGTGCCAGCAGCGCAGACCTAGATACGCAGTATTTT.

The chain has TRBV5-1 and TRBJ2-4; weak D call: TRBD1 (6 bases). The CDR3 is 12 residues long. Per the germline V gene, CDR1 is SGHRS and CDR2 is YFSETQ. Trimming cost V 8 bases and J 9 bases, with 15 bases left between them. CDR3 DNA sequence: TGCGCCAGAAGAGGCCCCAGGGGCATTCAGTACTTC. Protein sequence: CARRGPRGIQYF.

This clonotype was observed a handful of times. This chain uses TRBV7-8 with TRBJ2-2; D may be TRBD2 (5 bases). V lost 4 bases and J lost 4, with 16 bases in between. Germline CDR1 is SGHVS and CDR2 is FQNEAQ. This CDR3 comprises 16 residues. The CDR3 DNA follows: TGTGCCAGCAGCTCTTTCTGGCTAGCAGGCACCGGGGAGCTGTTTTTT. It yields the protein CASSSFWLAGTGELFF.

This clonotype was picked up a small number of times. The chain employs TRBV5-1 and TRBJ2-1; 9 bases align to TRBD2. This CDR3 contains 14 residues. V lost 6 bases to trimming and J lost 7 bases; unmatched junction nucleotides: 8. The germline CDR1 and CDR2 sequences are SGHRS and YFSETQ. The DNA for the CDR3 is TGCGCCAGCACTCAGCGGGGGGTAAGGAATGAGCAGTTCTTC. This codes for CASTQRGVRNEQFF.

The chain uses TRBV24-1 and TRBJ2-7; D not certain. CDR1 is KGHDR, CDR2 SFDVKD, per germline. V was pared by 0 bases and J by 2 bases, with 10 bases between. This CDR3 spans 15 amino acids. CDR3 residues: CATSDLQVQPYEQYV. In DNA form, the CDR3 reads TGTGCCACCAGTGATTTGCAAGTTCAGCCCTACGAGCAGTACGTC.

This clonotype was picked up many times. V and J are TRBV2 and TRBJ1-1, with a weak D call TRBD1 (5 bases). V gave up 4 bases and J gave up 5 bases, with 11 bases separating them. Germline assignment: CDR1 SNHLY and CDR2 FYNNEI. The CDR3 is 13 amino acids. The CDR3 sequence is CASSGQGGTEAFF. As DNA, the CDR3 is TGTGCCAGCAGTGGGCAGGGAGGGACTGAAGCTTTCTTT.

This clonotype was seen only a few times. CDR3 DNA sequence: TGTGCCAGCAGCTCCACCGGGACTAGCCTGTATTTT. It specifies CASSSTGTSLYF. The rearrangement links TRBV7-2 to TRBJ2-3, with 9 bases aligning to TRBD2. CDR3 size: 12 residues. Germline V CDR1 and CDR2: SGHTA, FQGNSA. J gave up 14 bases and V 4 bases, and 7 bases lay outside the gene matches.

The CDR3 sequence is CASSYRDKDEAFF. In DNA, the CDR3 is TGTGCCAGCAGTTACCGGGACAAAGATGAAGCTTTCTTT. The gene calls are TRBV12-3 or TRBV12-4 and TRBJ1-1; D may be TRBD1 (6 bases). The CDR3 consists of 13 residues. Trimming stripped 4 bases from V and 7 bases from J, with 13 bases between.

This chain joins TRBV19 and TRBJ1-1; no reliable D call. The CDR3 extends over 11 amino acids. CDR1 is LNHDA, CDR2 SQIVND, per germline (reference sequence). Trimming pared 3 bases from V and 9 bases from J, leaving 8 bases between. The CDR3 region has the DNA TGTGCCAGTAGTATCGGTAGGAAAGCTTTCTTT. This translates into CASSIGRKAFF.

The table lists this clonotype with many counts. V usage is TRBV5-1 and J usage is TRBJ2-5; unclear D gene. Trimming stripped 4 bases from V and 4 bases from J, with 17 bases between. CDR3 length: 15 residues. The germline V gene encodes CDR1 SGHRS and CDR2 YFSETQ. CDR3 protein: CASSPGEAPSETQYF. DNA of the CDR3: TGCGCCAGCAGCCCCGGTGAAGCTCCCTCAGAGACCCAGTACTTC.

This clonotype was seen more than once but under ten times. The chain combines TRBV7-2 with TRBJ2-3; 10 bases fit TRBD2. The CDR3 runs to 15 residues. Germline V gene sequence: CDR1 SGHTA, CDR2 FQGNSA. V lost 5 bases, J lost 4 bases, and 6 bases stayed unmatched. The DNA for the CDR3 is TGTGCCAGCAGCCCCCAAGCGGGGGGGCCAGATACGCAGTATTTT. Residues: CASSPQAGGPDTQYF.

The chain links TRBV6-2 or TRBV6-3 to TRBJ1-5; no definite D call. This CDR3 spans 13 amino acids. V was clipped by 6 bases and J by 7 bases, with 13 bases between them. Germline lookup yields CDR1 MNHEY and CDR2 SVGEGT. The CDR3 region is CASRRPPGQPQHF. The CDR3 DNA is TGTGCCAGCAGACGCCCCCCGGGGCAGCCCCAGCATTTT.

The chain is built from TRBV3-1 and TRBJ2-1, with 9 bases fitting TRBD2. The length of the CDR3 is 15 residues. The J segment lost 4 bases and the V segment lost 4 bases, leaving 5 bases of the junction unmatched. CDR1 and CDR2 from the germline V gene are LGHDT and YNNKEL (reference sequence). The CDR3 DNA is TGTGCCAGCAGCCCACGACTAGCGGAATACAATGAGCAGTTCTTC. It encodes CASSPRLAEYNEQFF.

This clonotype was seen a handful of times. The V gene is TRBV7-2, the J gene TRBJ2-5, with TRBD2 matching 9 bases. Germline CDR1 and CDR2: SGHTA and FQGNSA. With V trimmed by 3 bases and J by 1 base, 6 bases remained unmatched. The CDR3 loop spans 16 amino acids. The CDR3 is CASSFWISGGQETQYF. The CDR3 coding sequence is TGTGCCAGCAGCTTTTGGATTAGCGGGGGCCAAGAGACCCAGTACTTC.